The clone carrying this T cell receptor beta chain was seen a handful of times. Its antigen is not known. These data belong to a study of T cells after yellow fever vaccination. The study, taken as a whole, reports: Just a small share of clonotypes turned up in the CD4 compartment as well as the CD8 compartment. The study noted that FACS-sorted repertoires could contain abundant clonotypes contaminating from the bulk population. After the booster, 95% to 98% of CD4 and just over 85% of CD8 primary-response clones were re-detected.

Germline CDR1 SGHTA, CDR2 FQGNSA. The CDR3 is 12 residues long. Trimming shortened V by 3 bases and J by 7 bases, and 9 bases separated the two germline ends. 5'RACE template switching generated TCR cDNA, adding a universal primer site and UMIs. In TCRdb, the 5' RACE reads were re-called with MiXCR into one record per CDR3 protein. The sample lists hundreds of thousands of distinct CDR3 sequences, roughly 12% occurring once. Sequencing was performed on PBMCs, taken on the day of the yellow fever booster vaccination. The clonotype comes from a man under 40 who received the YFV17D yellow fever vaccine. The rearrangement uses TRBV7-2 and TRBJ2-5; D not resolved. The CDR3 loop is CASSFGTGTQYF. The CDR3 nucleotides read TGTGCCAGCAGCTTCGGTACCGGGACCCAGTACTTC.